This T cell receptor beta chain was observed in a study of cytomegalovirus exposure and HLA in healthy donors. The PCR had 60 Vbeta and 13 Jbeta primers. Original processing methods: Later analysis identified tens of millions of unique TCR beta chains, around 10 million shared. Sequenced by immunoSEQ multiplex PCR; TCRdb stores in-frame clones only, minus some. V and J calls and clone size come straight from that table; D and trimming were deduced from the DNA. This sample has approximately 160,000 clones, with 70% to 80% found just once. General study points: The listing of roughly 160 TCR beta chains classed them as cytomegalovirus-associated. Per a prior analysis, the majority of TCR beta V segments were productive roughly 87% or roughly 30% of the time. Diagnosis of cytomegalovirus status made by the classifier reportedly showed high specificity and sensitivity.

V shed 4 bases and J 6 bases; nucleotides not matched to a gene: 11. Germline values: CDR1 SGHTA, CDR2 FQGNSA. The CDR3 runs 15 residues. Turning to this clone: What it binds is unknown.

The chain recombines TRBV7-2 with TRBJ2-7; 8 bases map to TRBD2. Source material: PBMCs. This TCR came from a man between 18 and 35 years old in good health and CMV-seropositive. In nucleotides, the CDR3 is TGTGCCAGCAGCTCATCTCTTGGACTAGCTGTCGAGCAGTACTTC. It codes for CASSSSLGLAVEQYF.